These T cell receptor beta chains were read from a single sample in a study of glioma-infiltrating T cells after dendritic cell vaccination. The assay was immunoSEQ multiplex PCR, and TCRdb's table has in-frame clones only and misses some. The sample lists around 100,000 clones, roughly 76% occurring once. The sample consisted of blood, taken before dendritic cell vaccination. The receptors here all came from a human donor with glioblastoma. The CDR3 runs from the conserved cysteine through the conserved F or W. D genes are given only for firm matches. Expanded clones are given a class, and other clones once, few, many or no size at all.

d_call: .
clone_size: .
v_call: TRBV5-1
j_call: TRBJ1-1
cdr3_aa: CASSYSGGTEAFF
cdr3_nt: TGCGCCAGCAGCTATTCGGGGGGCACTGAAGCTTTCTTT

d_call: .
clone_size: .
v_call: TRBV6-6
j_call: TRBJ1-3
cdr3_aa: CASSRAGDSGNTIYF
cdr3_nt: TGTGCCAGCAGTCGTGCAGGGGACTCTGGAAACACCATATATTTT

d_call: TRBD1
clone_size: .
v_call: TRBV29-1
j_call: TRBJ1-3
cdr3_aa: CSVLDRDRTIYF
cdr3_nt: TGCAGCGTTCTTGACAGGGACCGCACCATATATTTT

d_call: .
clone_size: .
v_call: TRBV30
j_call: TRBJ2-7
cdr3_aa: CAWSSGSEDRQYF
cdr3_nt: TGTGCCTGGAGTTCCGGCTCCGAGGACAGGCAGTACTTC

d_call: .
clone_size: once
v_call: TRBV4-3
j_call: TRBJ2-1
cdr3_aa: CASSQDGRGGVNEQFF
cdr3_nt: TGCGCCAGCAGCCAAGATGGGAGGGGGGGGGTCAATGAGCAGTTCTTC

d_call: .
clone_size: .
v_call: TRBV30
j_call: TRBJ1-3
cdr3_aa: CAWSVPRVRDTIYF
cdr3_nt: TGTGCCTGGAGTGTTCCCAGAGTGCGGGACACCATATATTTT

d_call: TRBD1
clone_size: .
v_call: TRBV11-3
j_call: TRBJ1-3
cdr3_aa: CASSPGTAASGNTIYF
cdr3_nt: TGTGCCAGCAGTCCCGGGACAGCCGCCTCTGGAAACACCATATATTTT

d_call: TRBD1
clone_size: .
v_call: TRBV2
j_call: TRBJ1-1
cdr3_aa: CAGSTGGWTEAFF
cdr3_nt: TGTGCCGGATCAACAGGGGGCTGGACTGAAGCTTTCTTT

d_call: TRBD1
clone_size: .
v_call: TRBV7-2
j_call: TRBJ1-2
cdr3_aa: CASSTQGIANYGYTF
cdr3_nt: TGTGCCAGCAGCACACAGGGGATCGCTAACTATGGCTACACCTTC

d_call: .
clone_size: .
v_call: TRBV9
j_call: TRBJ2-1
cdr3_aa: CASSVGPRAVSFIFF
cdr3_nt: TGTGCCAGCAGCGTAGGCCCCAGGGCGGTCAGCTTTATCTTCTTC

d_call: .
clone_size: .
v_call: TRBV4-1
j_call: TRBJ2-7
cdr3_aa: CASSPINHGQYF
cdr3_nt: TGCGCCAGCAGCCCCATAAACCACGGGCAGTACTTC

d_call: TRBD1
clone_size: .
v_call: TRBV5-1
j_call: TRBJ1-3
cdr3_aa: CASGTGVGNAIYF
cdr3_nt: TGCGCCAGTGGGACAGGGGTTGGAAACGCCATATATTTT

d_call: TRBD1
clone_size: once
v_call: TRBV19
j_call: TRBJ1-5
cdr3_aa: CASSINHRGEDQPQHF
cdr3_nt: TGTGCCAGTAGTATAAACCACAGGGGGGAGGATCAGCCCCAGCATTTT

d_call: TRBD1
clone_size: .
v_call: TRBV19
j_call: TRBJ2-5
cdr3_aa: CASSDGDRGLETQYF
cdr3_nt: TGTGCCAGTAGCGACGGGGACAGGGGGCTAGAGACCCAGTACTTC

d_call: .
clone_size: once
v_call: TRBV6-5
j_call: TRBJ2-3
cdr3_aa: CATLTDTQYF
cdr3_nt: TGTGCCACCCTAACAGATACGCAGTATTTT

d_call: .
clone_size: .
v_call: TRBV5-6
j_call: TRBJ1-1
cdr3_aa: CASSLSYTEAFF
cdr3_nt: TGTGCCAGCAGCCTATCATACACTGAAGCTTTCTTT

d_call: TRBD1
clone_size: .
v_call: TRBV13
j_call: TRBJ1-1
cdr3_aa: CASFPGQGTLHTEAFF
cdr3_nt: TGTGCCAGCTTCCCGGGACAGGGGACCCTGCACACTGAAGCTTTCTTT

d_call: TRBD1
clone_size: .
v_call: TRBV6-1
j_call: TRBJ1-5
cdr3_aa: CASSSGTAYQPQHF
cdr3_nt: TGTGCCAGCAGCTCCGGGACAGCGTATCAGCCCCAGCATTTT

d_call: .
clone_size: .
v_call: TRBV27
j_call: TRBJ2-3
cdr3_aa: CASSKRDIRTTDTQYF
cdr3_nt: TGTGCCAGCAGTAAGCGGGACATTCGAACCACAGATACGCAGTATTTT

d_call: .
clone_size: .
v_call: TRBV2
j_call: TRBJ1-2
cdr3_aa: CASSEGAGLYGYTF
cdr3_nt: TGTGCCAGCAGTGAAGGGGCGGGCTTGTATGGCTACACCTTC

d_call: .
clone_size: .
v_call: TRBV9
j_call: TRBJ1-1
cdr3_aa: CASSVLGHTEAFF
cdr3_nt: TGTGCCAGCAGCGTCTTGGGGCACACTGAAGCTTTCTTT

d_call: TRBD1
clone_size: .
v_call: TRBV4-1
j_call: TRBJ2-5
cdr3_aa: CASSQTDRGDKTQYF
cdr3_nt: TGCGCCAGCAGCCAGACGGACAGGGGGGACAAGACCCAGTACTTC

d_call: .
clone_size: .
v_call: TRBV6-5
j_call: TRBJ2-1
cdr3_aa: CASSGLDSPNEQFF
cdr3_nt: TGTGCCAGCAGTGGTTTGGACTCACCCAATGAGCAGTTCTTC

d_call: .
clone_size: .
v_call: TRBV19
j_call: TRBJ1-5
cdr3_aa: CASSAVGSGRYQPQHF
cdr3_nt: TGTGCCAGTAGTGCCGTGGGGTCAGGGAGGTATCAGCCCCAGCATTTT

d_call: .
clone_size: .
v_call: TRBV29-1
j_call: TRBJ2-7
cdr3_aa: CSVEDREGEQYF
cdr3_nt: TGCAGCGTTGAAGACAGGGAAGGCGAGCAGTACTTC

d_call: .
clone_size: .
v_call: TRBV4-1
j_call: TRBJ1-3
cdr3_aa: CASSQEESAGNTIYF
cdr3_nt: TGCGCCAGCAGCCAAGAGGAAAGCGCTGGAAACACCATATATTTT

d_call: .
clone_size: .
v_call: TRBV30
j_call: TRBJ1-2
cdr3_aa: CAWAPGGIYGYTF
cdr3_nt: TGTGCCTGGGCTCCGGGGGGGATCTATGGCTACACCTTC

d_call: .
clone_size: .
v_call: TRBV7-9
j_call: TRBJ1-2
cdr3_aa: CASSQGPTGYTF
cdr3_nt: TGTGCCAGCAGCCAGGGCCCAACTGGCTACACCTTC

d_call: .
clone_size: .
v_call: TRBV29-1
j_call: TRBJ2-7
cdr3_aa: CSVGQGEQYF
cdr3_nt: TGCAGCGTTGGGCAGGGAGAGCAGTACTTC